The clone carrying this T cell receptor beta chain was observed many times. Amplification of TCR beta CDR3 regions was performed using RNA transcripts as template. The HTBI primer set drove a first-round RT-PCR of the TCR CDR3. TCRdb re-called the multiplex PCR reads through MiXCR, storing one row per CDR3 protein. Counted here are nearly 600,000 distinct CDR3 sequences, approximately 15% occurring once; the ten biggest clones make up more than 4.5%. The data are from a study of T cells in Graves' hyperthyroidism and ophthalmopathy. V lost 5 bases and J lost 12, with 19 bases in between. Germline V gene data show CDR1 as MDHEN and CDR2 as SYDVKM. There are 13 residues in the CDR3.

The sample taken for sequencing was blood. The rearrangement links TRBV28 to TRBJ1-2; a weak D match, TRBD1 (5 bases). The sequence came from a woman aged 25 to 39 with Graves' hyperthyroidism that later progressed to Graves' ophthalmopathy. For the CDR3, the DNA is TGTGCCAGCAGTGAGGGGTCCTGGGGGTTAAACACCTTC. It translates to CASSEGSWGLNTF.